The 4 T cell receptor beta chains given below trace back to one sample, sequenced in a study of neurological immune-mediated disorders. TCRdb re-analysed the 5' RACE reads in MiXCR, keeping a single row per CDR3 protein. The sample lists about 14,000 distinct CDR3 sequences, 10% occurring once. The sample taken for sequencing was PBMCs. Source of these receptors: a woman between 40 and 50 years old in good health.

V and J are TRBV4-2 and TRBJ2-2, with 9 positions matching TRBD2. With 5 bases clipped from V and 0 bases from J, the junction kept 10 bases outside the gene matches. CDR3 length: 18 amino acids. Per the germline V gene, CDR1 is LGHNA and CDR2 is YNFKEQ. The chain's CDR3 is CASSGRALAGANTGELFF. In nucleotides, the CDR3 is TGTGCCAGCAGCGGGAGGGCCTTAGCGGGGGCGAACACCGGGGAGCTGTTTTTT.

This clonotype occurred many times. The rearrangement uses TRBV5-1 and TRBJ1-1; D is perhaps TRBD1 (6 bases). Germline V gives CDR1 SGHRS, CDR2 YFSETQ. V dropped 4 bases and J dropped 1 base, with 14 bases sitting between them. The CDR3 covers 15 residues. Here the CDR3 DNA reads TGCGCCAGCAGCCGCCCGGGACAACAGAACACTGAAGCTTTCTTT. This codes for CASSRPGQQNTEAFF. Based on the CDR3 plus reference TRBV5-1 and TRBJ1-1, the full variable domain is KAGVTQTPRYLIKTRGQQVTLSCSPISGHRSVSWYQQTPGQGLQFLFEYFSETQRNKGNFPGRFSGRQFSNSRSEMNVSTLELGDSALYLCASSRPGQQNTEAFFGQGTRLTVV.

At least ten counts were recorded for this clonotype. This CDR3 reads CSAELGDLSEKLFF. Here the CDR3 DNA reads TGCAGTGCTGAACTTGGGGATTTGTCCGAAAAACTGTTTTTT. The rearrangement links TRBV20-1 to TRBJ1-4; D gene uncertain. V lost 5 bases and J lost 8, with 18 bases in between. The CDR3 totals 14 residues. The germline V gene has CDR1 DFQATT and CDR2 SNEGSKA (reference sequence).

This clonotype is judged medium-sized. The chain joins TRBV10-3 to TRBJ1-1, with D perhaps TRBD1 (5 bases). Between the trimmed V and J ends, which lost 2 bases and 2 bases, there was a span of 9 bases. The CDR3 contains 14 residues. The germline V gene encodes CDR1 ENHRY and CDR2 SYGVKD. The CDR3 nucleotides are TGTGCCATCAGTGAGACGGGGGGAAACACTGAAGCTTTCTTT. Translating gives CAISETGGNTEAFF.